A selection of T cell receptor beta chains follows, all from one sample in a study of blood T cell repertoires in COVID-19. Method: immunoSEQ multiplex PCR; TCRdb's copy keeps in-frame clones and lacks some. This table has some 220,000 clones, more than 70% appearing once. What was sequenced was peripheral blood. These receptors came from a human donor in a cohort sampled during active COVID-19. Each CDR3 is given with its conserved first and last residue. Each record gives: J gene, clone size, D gene, V gene, CDR3 protein, CDR3 DNA. A D gene is named only where the DNA matches it firmly. The size field is filled for only some rows; it gives once, few, many or a size class.

j_gene: TRBJ2-5
abundance: once
d_gene: NA
v_gene: TRBV7-2
CDR3aa: CASSTITAGWETQYF
CDR3nt: TGTGCCAGCAGCACAATAACGGCGGGGTGGGAGACCCAGTACTTC

j_gene: TRBJ1-6
abundance: NA
d_gene: NA
v_gene: TRBV28
CDR3aa: CATLPRANSPLHF
CDR3nt: TGTGCCACCCTCCCCAGGGCCAATTCACCCCTCCACTTT

j_gene: TRBJ2-1
abundance: NA
d_gene: NA
v_gene: TRBV7-9
CDR3aa: CASSLGGLNEQFF
CDR3nt: TGTGCCAGCAGCTTAGGGGGCCTAAATGAGCAGTTCTTC

j_gene: TRBJ1-4
abundance: NA
d_gene: NA
v_gene: TRBV9
CDR3aa: CASSVGNRGGEKLFF
CDR3nt: TGTGCCAGCAGCGTAGGCAACCGGGGAGGGGAAAAACTGTTTTTT

j_gene: TRBJ2-7
abundance: NA
d_gene: NA
v_gene: TRBV6-1
CDR3aa: CASSEQQGPYEQYF
CDR3nt: TGTGCCAGCAGTGAGCAACAGGGTCCCTACGAGCAGTACTTC

j_gene: TRBJ2-7
abundance: NA
d_gene: NA
v_gene: TRBV3-1/TRBV3-2
CDR3aa: CASSQFGEQYF
CDR3nt: TGTGCCAGCAGCCAATTCGGCGAGCAGTACTTC

j_gene: TRBJ1-3
abundance: NA
d_gene: NA
v_gene: TRBV6-5
CDR3aa: CATTPGWQRNTIYF
CDR3nt: TGTGCCACAACCCCAGGGTGGCAGCGAAACACCATATATTTT

j_gene: TRBJ2-7
abundance: NA
d_gene: TRBD2
v_gene: TRBV7-9
CDR3aa: CASSLALAGDWSYEQYF
CDR3nt: TGTGCCAGCAGCTTAGCTCTAGCGGGAGATTGGTCCTACGAGCAGTACTTC

j_gene: TRBJ2-7
abundance: few
d_gene: TRBD1
v_gene: TRBV4-1
CDR3aa: CASSQGGQGSYEQYF
CDR3nt: TGCGCCAGCAGCCAGGGGGGACAGGGCTCCTACGAGCAGTACTTC

j_gene: TRBJ1-5
abundance: NA
d_gene: NA
v_gene: TRBV12-3/TRBV12-4
CDR3aa: CASRTGFTQPQHF
CDR3nt: TGTGCCAGCAGAACAGGGTTCACTCAGCCCCAGCATTTT

j_gene: TRBJ1-1
abundance: NA
d_gene: TRBD1
v_gene: TRBV6-5
CDR3aa: CASSYDLGTGAEAFF
CDR3nt: TGTGCCAGCAGTTACGACCTGGGGACAGGGGCTGAAGCTTTCTTT

j_gene: TRBJ2-3
abundance: NA
d_gene: TRBD2
v_gene: TRBV9
CDR3aa: CASSLRGAGGVTDTQYF
CDR3nt: TGTGCCAGCAGCCTCCGTGGAGCGGGGGGCGTCACAGATACGCAGTATTTT

j_gene: TRBJ2-1
abundance: NA
d_gene: NA
v_gene: TRBV6-5
CDR3aa: CASSPASRRRRQFF
CDR3nt: TGTGCCAGCAGTCCCGCTTCTAGGAGAAGACGGCAGTTCTTC

j_gene: TRBJ1-1
abundance: NA
d_gene: NA
v_gene: TRBV16
CDR3aa: CASSQSAGPTEAFF
CDR3nt: TGTGCCAGCAGCCAATCAGCAGGGCCCACTGAAGCTTTCTTT

j_gene: TRBJ1-4
abundance: NA
d_gene: NA
v_gene: TRBV7-6
CDR3aa: CASSFTQGRNEKLFF
CDR3nt: TGTGCCAGCAGTTTCACTCAAGGGAGGAATGAAAAACTGTTTTTT

j_gene: TRBJ1-5
abundance: NA
d_gene: NA
v_gene: TRBV20-1
CDR3aa: CSARDRGPQHF
CDR3nt: TGCAGTGCTAGAGATCGGGGGCCCCAGCATTTT

j_gene: TRBJ2-1
abundance: NA
d_gene: TRBD2
v_gene: TRBV18
CDR3aa: CASSGTSGSLNEQFF
CDR3nt: TGTGCCAGCTCGGGGACTAGCGGGAGTCTCAATGAGCAGTTCTTC

j_gene: TRBJ1-2
abundance: NA
d_gene: TRBD1
v_gene: TRBV18
CDR3aa: CASSPQRQGSYGYTF
CDR3nt: TGTGCCAGCTCACCCCAACGACAGGGAAGCTATGGCTACACCTTC

j_gene: TRBJ1-5
abundance: NA
d_gene: TRBD1
v_gene: TRBV15
CDR3aa: CATSKDRGQPQHF
CDR3nt: TGTGCCACCAGCAAGGACAGGGGTCAGCCCCAGCATTTT

j_gene: TRBJ2-7
abundance: NA
d_gene: TRBD2
v_gene: TRBV6-1
CDR3aa: CASSEGLAGSYEQYF
CDR3nt: TGTGCCAGCAGTGAAGGCCTAGCGGGGTCCTACGAGCAGTACTTC

j_gene: TRBJ1-1
abundance: NA
d_gene: NA
v_gene: TRBV18
CDR3aa: CASSPGVPRPEAFF
CDR3nt: TGTGCCAGCTCACCAGGAGTCCCCAGACCTGAAGCTTTCTTT

j_gene: TRBJ2-5
abundance: once
d_gene: NA
v_gene: TRBV5-8
CDR3aa: CASSREETQYF
CDR3nt: TGTGCCAGCAGCCGGGAGGAGACCCAGTACTTC

j_gene: TRBJ2-3
abundance: NA
d_gene: NA
v_gene: TRBV28
CDR3aa: CASSLSTGTDTQYF
CDR3nt: TGTGCCAGCAGTTTAAGTACGGGAACAGATACGCAGTATTTT

j_gene: TRBJ2-6
abundance: NA
d_gene: TRBD1
v_gene: TRBV6-4
CDR3aa: CASGSGQGAVGANVLTF
CDR3nt: TGTGCCAGCGGGTCGGGACAGGGAGCCGTTGGGGCCAACGTCCTGACTTTC

j_gene: TRBJ1-3
abundance: NA
d_gene: NA
v_gene: TRBV30
CDR3aa: CAWSVQGQEGNTIYF
CDR3nt: TGTGCCTGGAGTGTACAGGGACAAGAAGGAAACACCATATATTTT

j_gene: TRBJ2-3
abundance: NA
d_gene: TRBD2
v_gene: TRBV9
CDR3aa: CASSVGLAGAMADTQYF
CDR3nt: TGTGCCAGCAGCGTCGGGCTAGCGGGGGCGATGGCAGATACGCAGTATTTT

j_gene: TRBJ2-2
abundance: NA
d_gene: TRBD2
v_gene: TRBV19
CDR3aa: CASSIVSREGTGELFF
CDR3nt: TGTGCCAGTAGTATAGTATCCAGGGAGGGAACCGGGGAGCTGTTTTTT

j_gene: TRBJ2-1
abundance: NA
d_gene: TRBD2
v_gene: TRBV3-1/TRBV3-2
CDR3aa: CASSLQGLAKVEQFF
CDR3nt: TGTGCCAGCAGCCTACAAGGACTAGCGAAAGTCGAGCAGTTCTTC

j_gene: TRBJ2-7
abundance: NA
d_gene: NA
v_gene: TRBV28
CDR3aa: CASSSWASSSSYEQYF
CDR3nt: TGTGCCAGCAGTTCCTGGGCCTCCAGTAGCTCCTACGAGCAGTACTTC

j_gene: TRBJ1-1
abundance: once
d_gene: NA
v_gene: TRBV30
CDR3aa: CAWSRGGAEAFF
CDR3nt: TGTGCCTGGAGTCGTGGAGGGGCTGAAGCTTTCTTT

j_gene: TRBJ2-2
abundance: NA
d_gene: TRBD2
v_gene: TRBV4-1
CDR3aa: CASSQELTTSGRARNPGELFF
CDR3nt: TGCGCCAGCAGCCAAGAATTAACCACTAGCGGGAGGGCCAGGAATCCCGGGGAGCTGTTTTTT

j_gene: TRBJ1-1
abundance: NA
d_gene: NA
v_gene: TRBV5-1
CDR3aa: CASSTGQGPSAEAFF
CDR3nt: TGCGCCAGCAGCACGGGCCAGGGCCCGAGCGCTGAAGCTTTCTTT

j_gene: TRBJ2-3
abundance: NA
d_gene: NA
v_gene: TRBV19
CDR3aa: CASSVFLTVTDTQYF
CDR3nt: TGTGCCAGTAGTGTATTTCTAACGGTGACAGATACGCAGTATTTT

j_gene: TRBJ1-1
abundance: NA
d_gene: TRBD1
v_gene: TRBV2
CDR3aa: CASSEGTGTPEAFF
CDR3nt: TGTGCCAGCAGTGAAGGGACAGGGACTCCTGAAGCTTTCTTT